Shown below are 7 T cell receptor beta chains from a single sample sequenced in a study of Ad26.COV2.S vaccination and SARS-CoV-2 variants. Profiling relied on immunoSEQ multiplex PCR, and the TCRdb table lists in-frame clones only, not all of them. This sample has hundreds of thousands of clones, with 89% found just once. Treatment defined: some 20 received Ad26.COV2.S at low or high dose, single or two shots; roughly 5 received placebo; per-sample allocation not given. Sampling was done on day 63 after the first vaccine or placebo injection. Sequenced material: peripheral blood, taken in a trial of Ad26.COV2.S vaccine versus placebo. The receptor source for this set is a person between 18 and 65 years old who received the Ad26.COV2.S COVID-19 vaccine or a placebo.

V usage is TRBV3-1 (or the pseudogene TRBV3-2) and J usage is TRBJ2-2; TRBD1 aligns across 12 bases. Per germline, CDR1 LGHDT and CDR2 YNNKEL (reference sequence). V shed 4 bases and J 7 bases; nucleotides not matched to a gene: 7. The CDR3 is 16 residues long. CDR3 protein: CASSRDRGRRNGELFF. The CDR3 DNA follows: TGTGCCAGCAGCCGGGACAGGGGGCGCAGAAACGGGGAGCTGTTTTTT.

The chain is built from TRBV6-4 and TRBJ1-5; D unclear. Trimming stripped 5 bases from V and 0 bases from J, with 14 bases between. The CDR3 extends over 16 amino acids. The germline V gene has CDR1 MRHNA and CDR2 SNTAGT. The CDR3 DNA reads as TGTGCCAGCAGTACGCCTAGCTTTTATAGCAATCAGCCCCAGCATTTT. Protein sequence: CASSTPSFYSNQPQHF.

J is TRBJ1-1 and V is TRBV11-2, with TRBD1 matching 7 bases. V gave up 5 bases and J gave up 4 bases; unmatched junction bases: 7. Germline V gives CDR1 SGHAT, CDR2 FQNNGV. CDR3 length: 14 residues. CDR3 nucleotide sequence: TGTGCCAGCAGCCTACGGACAGGCGCCACTGAAGCTTTCTTT. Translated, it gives CASSLRTGATEAFF.

In DNA form, the CDR3 reads TGTGCCAGCAGTGGCCAGCGGGGGAGCTCCTACAATGAGCAGTTCTTC. It is translated as CASSGQRGSSYNEQFF. The V gene is TRBV6-1, the J gene TRBJ2-1, with 8 bases fitting TRBD2. Germline CDR1 reads MNHNS; CDR2 reads SASEGT. Trimming cost V 4 bases and J 0 bases; bases outside gene matches: 5. The CDR3 length is 16 residues.

The CDR3 DNA reads as TGTGCCTGGAGGAGTTCAGCGGGGGGGATCGAGCAGTACTTC. Its translation is CAWRSSAGGIEQYF. The chain recombines TRBV30 with TRBJ2-7; TRBD2 aligns across 10 bases. The ends lost 3 bases at V and 6 bases at J; junction bases unmatched: 8. Germline assignment: CDR1 GTSNPN and CDR2 SVGIG (reference sequence). This CDR3 spans 14 amino acids.

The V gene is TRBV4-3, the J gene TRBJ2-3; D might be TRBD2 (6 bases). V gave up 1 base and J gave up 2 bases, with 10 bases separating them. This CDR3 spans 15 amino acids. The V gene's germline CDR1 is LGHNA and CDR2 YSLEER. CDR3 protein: CASSQALAVTDTQYF. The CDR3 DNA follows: TGCGCCAGCAGCCAAGCTTTAGCGGTCACAGATACGCAGTATTTT.

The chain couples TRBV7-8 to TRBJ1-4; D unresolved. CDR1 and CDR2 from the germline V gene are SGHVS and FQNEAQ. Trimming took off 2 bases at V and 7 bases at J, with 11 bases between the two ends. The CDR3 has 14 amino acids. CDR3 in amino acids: CASSLSAAAEKLFF. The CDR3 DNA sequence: TGTGCCAGCAGCTTAAGTGCCGCGGCTGAAAAACTGTTTTTT.